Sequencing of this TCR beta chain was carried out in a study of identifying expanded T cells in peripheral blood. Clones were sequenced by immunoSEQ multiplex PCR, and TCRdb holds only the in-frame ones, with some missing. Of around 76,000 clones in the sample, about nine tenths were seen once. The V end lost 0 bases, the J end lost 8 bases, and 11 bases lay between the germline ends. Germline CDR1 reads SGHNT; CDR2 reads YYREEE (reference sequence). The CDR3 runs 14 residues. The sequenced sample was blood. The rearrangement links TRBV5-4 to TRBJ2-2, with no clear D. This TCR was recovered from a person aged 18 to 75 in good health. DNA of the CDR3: TGTGCCAGCAGCTTGGTAGGGAACCCGGGGGAGCTGTTTTTT. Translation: CASSLVGNPGELFF.